This T cell receptor beta chain was recorded in a study of blood T cell repertoires in COVID-19. Study at large: T cells, B-cell-depleted T cells, or PBMCs supplied cDNA or gDNA.

The assay was immunoSEQ multiplex PCR, and TCRdb's table has in-frame clones only and misses some. The repertoire includes roughly 250,000 clones, around 82% of them detected once, and about 9% sits in the top ten. The sample consisted of peripheral blood. This TCR derives from a man between 35 and 55 years old with active or convalescent COVID-19.

The CDR3 here is CASSPKGPNYGYTF. CDR3 nucleotides: TGTGCCAGCAGCCCCAAGGGGCCTAACTATGGCTACACCTTC. The chain carries TRBV6-5 and TRBJ1-2; tentatively, D is TRBD1 (5 bases). Trimming left V 6 bases short and J 0 bases short, with 11 bases between. CDR1 is MNHEY, CDR2 SVGAGI, per germline. The CDR3 covers 14 residues.